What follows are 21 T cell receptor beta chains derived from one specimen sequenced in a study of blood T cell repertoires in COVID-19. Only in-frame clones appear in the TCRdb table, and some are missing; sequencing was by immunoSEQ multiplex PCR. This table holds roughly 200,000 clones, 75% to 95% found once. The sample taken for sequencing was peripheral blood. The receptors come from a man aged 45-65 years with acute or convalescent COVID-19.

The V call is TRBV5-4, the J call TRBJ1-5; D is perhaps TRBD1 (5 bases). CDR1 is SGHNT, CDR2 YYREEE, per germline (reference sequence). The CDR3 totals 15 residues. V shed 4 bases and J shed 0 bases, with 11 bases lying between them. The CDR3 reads CASSRGGDSNQPQHF. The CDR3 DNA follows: TGTGCCAGCAGCCGCGGAGGGGATAGCAATCAGCCCCAGCATTTT.

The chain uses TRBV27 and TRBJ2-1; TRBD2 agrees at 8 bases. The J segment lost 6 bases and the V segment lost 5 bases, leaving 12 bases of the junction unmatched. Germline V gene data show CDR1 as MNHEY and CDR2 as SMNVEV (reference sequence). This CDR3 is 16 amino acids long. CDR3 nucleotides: TGTGCCAGCAGTAAACTAGCGGACCTCCCCGGCAATGAGCAGTTCTTC. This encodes CASSKLADLPGNEQFF.

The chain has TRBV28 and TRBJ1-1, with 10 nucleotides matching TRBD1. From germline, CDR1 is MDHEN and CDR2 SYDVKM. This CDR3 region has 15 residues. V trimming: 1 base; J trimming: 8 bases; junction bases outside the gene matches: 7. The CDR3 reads CASSLSDRGRGEAFF. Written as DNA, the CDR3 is TGTGCCAGCAGTTTATCCGACAGGGGGCGCGGGGAAGCTTTCTTT.

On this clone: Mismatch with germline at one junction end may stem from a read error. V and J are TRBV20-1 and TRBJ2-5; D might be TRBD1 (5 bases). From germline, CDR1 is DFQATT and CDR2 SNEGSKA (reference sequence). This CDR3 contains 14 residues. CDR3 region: CSASRGRPQGTQYF. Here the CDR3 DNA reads TGCAGTGCTAGTAGGGGCAGGCCCCAAGGGACCCAGTACTTC.

Written as DNA, the CDR3 is TGTGCCAGCAGCCCGGTCGGGGGGGCGGTGGATACGCAGTATTTT. This codes for CASSPVGGAVDTQYF. The V gene is TRBV3-1 (or the pseudogene TRBV3-2), the J gene TRBJ2-3; 8 bases are a match to TRBD2. Germline CDR1 reads LGHDT; CDR2 reads YNNKEL (reference sequence). The CDR3 sequence is 15 residues long. The junction had 9 bases not matched to a gene; V was cut back by 4 bases and J by 6 bases.

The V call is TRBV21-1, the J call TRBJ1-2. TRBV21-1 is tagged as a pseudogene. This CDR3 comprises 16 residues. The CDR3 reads CASSYERGGIGYGYTF. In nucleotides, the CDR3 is TGTGCCAGCAGCTACGAACGGGGGGGCATAGGCTATGGCTACACCTTC.

CDR3 region: CASGSMNRNTIYF. The CDR3 nucleotides are TGTGCTAGTGGTTCTATGAATAGAAACACCATATATTTT. The rearrangement joins TRBV12-5 to TRBJ1-3, with D unresolved. Trimming took off 4 bases at V and 5 bases at J, with 9 bases between the two ends. This CDR3 region has 13 residues. CDR1 LGHNT and CDR2 FRNRAP come from the germline V gene.

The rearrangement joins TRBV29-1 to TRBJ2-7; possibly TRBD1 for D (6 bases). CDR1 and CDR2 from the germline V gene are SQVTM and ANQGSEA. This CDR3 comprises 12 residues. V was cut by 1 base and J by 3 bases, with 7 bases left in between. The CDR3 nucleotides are TGCAGCGTTGAAGGGGGGCGCTACGAGCAGTACTTC. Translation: CSVEGGRYEQYF.

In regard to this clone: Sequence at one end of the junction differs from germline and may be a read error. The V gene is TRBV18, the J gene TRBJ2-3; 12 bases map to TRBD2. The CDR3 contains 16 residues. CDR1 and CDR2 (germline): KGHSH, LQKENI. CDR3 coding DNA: TGTGCCAGCTCTCCACGGACTAGCGGGGGCACAGATACGCAGTATTTT. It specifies CASSPRTSGGTDTQYF.

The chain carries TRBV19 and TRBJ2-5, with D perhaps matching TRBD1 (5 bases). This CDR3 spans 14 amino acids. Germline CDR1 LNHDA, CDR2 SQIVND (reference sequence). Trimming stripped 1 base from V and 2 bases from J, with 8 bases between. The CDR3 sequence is CASSIGTTQETQYF. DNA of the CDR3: TGTGCCAGTAGTATAGGGACAACACAAGAGACCCAGTACTTC.

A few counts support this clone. CDR3 in DNA: TGTGCCACCAGCAGTGCTATCACAGGGACCTCACCCCTCCACTTT. Translating gives CATSSAITGTSPLHF. The rearrangement links TRBV15 to TRBJ1-6; possibly TRBD1 for D (6 bases). The V gene's germline CDR1 is LNHNV and CDR2 YYDKDF (reference sequence). Trimming left V 3 bases short and J 10 bases short, with 16 bases between. The CDR3 spans 15 residues.

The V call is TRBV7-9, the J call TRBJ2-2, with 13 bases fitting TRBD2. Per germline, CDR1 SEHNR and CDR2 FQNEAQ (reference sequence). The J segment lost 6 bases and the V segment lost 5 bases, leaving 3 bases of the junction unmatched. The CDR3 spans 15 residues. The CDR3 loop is CASSRGLAGAGELFF. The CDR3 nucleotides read TGTGCCAGCAGCCGAGGACTAGCGGGGGCCGGGGAGCTGTTTTTT.

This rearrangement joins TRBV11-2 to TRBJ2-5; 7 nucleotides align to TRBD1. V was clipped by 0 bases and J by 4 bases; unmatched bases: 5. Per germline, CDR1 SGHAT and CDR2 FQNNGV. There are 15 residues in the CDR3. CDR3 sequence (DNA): TGTGCCAGCAGCTTAGAACTGACAGGGCCAGAGACCCAGTACTTC. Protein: CASSLELTGPETQYF.

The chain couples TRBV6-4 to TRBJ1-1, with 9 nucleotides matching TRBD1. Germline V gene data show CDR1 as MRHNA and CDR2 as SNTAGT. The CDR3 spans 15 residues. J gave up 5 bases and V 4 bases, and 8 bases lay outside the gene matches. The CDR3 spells CASSGTGTGKTEAFF. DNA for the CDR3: TGTGCCAGCAGTGGGACCGGGACAGGGAAAACTGAAGCTTTCTTT.

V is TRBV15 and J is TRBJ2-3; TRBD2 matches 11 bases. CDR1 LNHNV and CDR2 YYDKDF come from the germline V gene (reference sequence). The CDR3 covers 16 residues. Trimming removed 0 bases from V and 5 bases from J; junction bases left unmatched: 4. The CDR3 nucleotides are TGTGCCACCAGCAGAGATCTAGCGGGAGGTGTAGATACGCAGTATTTT. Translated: CATSRDLAGGVDTQYF.

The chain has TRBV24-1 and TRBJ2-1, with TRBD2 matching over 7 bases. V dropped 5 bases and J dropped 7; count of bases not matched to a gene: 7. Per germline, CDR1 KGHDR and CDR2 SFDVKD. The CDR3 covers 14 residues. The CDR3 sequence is CATSGSGGWNEQFF. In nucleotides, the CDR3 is TGTGCCACCAGTGGGTCGGGGGGATGGAATGAGCAGTTCTTC.

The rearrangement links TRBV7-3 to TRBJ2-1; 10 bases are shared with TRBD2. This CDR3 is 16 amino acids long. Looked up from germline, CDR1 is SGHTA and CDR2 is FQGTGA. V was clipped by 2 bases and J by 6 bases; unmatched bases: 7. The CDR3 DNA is TGTGCCAGCAGCTTACAAGCGGGAGGGCCGGGCAATGAGCAGTTCTTC. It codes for CASSLQAGGPGNEQFF.

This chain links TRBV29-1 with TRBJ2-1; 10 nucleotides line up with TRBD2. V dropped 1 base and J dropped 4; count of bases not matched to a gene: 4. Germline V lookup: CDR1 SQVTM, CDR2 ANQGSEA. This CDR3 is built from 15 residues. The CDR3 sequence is CSVEGTSGWYNEQFF. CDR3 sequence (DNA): TGCAGCGTTGAAGGGACTAGCGGCTGGTACAATGAGCAGTTCTTC.

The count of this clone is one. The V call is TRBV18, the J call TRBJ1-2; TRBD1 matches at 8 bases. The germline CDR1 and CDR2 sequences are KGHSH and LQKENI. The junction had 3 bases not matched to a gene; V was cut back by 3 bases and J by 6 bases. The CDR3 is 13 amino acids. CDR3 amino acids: CASSPQDRDGYTF. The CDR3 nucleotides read TGTGCCAGCTCACCGCAGGACAGGGATGGCTACACCTTC.

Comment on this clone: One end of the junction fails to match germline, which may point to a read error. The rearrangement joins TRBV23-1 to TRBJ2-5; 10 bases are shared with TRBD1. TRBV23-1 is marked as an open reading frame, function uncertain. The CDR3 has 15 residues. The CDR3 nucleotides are TGCGCCAGCAATCAACCGGACAGGGGGGGAGAGACCCAGTACTTC. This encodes CASNQPDRGGETQYF.

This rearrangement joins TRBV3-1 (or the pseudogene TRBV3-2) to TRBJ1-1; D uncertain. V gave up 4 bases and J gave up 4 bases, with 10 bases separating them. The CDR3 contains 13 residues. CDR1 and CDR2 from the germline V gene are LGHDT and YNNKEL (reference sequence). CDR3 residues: CASSPTMSTEAFF. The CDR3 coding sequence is TGTGCCAGCAGCCCGACTATGAGCACTGAAGCTTTCTTT.